Listed below are T cell receptor beta chains from one sample, sequenced in a study of blood T cell repertoires in COVID-19. Profiling relied on immunoSEQ multiplex PCR, and the TCRdb table lists in-frame clones only, not all of them. The table records 250,000 to 300,000 clones, roughly 89% of them present only once. Sequenced sample: peripheral blood. These receptors were obtained from a man aged 40-49 years with acute or convalescent COVID-19. Both conserved end residues are part of each CDR3.

CDR3 length: 13
V gene: TRBV25-1
CDR3 protein: CASRGTLTGGYTF

CDR3 length: 14
V gene: TRBV6-5
CDR3 protein: CASRPGVASDEQFF

CDR3 length: 12
V gene: TRBV20-1
CDR3 protein: CSASGANYGYTF

CDR3 length: 14
V gene: TRBV9
CDR3 protein: CASSVGQGSDEQYF

CDR3 length: 16
V gene: TRBV11-2
CDR3 protein: CASSFSRASGGDTQYF

CDR3 length: 13
V gene: TRBV5-5
CDR3 protein: CASSSDSNEKLFF

CDR3 length: 15
V gene: TRBV5-6
CDR3 protein: CASSLDGGRLYGYTF

CDR3 length: 15
V gene: TRBV7-3
CDR3 protein: CASSSTGTNNSPLHF

CDR3 length: 14
V gene: TRBV5-1
CDR3 protein: CASRGQGEYNEQFF

CDR3 length: 13
V gene: TRBV5-1
CDR3 protein: CASRETGTDTQYF

CDR3 length: 15
V gene: TRBV4-2
CDR3 protein: CASSQGDRGAQPQHF

CDR3 length: 14
V gene: TRBV30
CDR3 protein: CAWGADRENQPQHF

CDR3 length: 18
V gene: TRBV5-5
CDR3 protein: CASSTNPTGVSYNSPLHF

CDR3 length: 15
V gene: TRBV6-6
CDR3 protein: CASSYDQNSNQPQHF

CDR3 length: 15
V gene: TRBV7-2
CDR3 protein: CATRPWRTGLGEQYF

CDR3 length: 15
V gene: TRBV6-5
CDR3 protein: CASSSFGTGGYGYTF

CDR3 length: 10
V gene: TRBV11-1
CDR3 protein: CARAGTEAFF

CDR3 length: 13
V gene: TRBV19
CDR3 protein: CATRTQGTTEAFF

CDR3 length: 14
V gene: TRBV11-2
CDR3 protein: CASARDSFTYEQYF

CDR3 length: 15
V gene: TRBV29-1
CDR3 protein: CSGGDSPHSGNTIYF

CDR3 length: 12
V gene: TRBV11-2
CDR3 protein: CASTRSEFEQFF

CDR3 length: 14
V gene: TRBV6-4
CDR3 protein: CASSDSGRTDTQYF

CDR3 length: 15
V gene: TRBV5-1
CDR3 protein: CASSLAVGGDYGYTF

CDR3 length: 16
V gene: TRBV6-5
CDR3 protein: CASSYSSGGADHEQFF

CDR3 length: 16
V gene: TRBV15
CDR3 protein: CATSRDGQSGANVLTF

CDR3 length: 17
V gene: TRBV19
CDR3 protein: CASSSRTGDRANYGYTF

CDR3 length: 15
V gene: TRBV4-2
CDR3 protein: CASSQEGGALTEAFF

CDR3 length: 14
V gene: TRBV5-5
CDR3 protein: CASSLDGRVYGYTF

CDR3 length: 11
V gene: TRBV2
CDR3 protein: CASSSQYEQYF

CDR3 length: 12
V gene: TRBV12-5
CDR3 protein: CASGLGAGPQHF

CDR3 length: 13
V gene: TRBV3-1/TRBV3-2
CDR3 protein: CASSQRGSYTIYF

CDR3 length: 13
V gene: TRBV6-5
CDR3 protein: CATRLAGTYEQYF

CDR3 length: 13
V gene: TRBV2
CDR3 protein: CASLQRGRYEQYF

CDR3 length: 14
V gene: TRBV5-1
CDR3 protein: CASRPGTGGNEQYF

CDR3 length: 16
V gene: TRBV2
CDR3 protein: CASSELGLAVYNEQFF

CDR3 length: 15
V gene: TRBV15
CDR3 protein: CATSRDLGRTGELFF

CDR3 length: 13
V gene: TRBV6-5
CDR3 protein: CATMTGPNYGYTF

CDR3 length: 14
V gene: TRBV5-1
CDR3 protein: CASSPGSSNYGYTF

CDR3 length: 17
V gene: TRBV7-8
CDR3 protein: CASRPGRTRWGNQPQHF

CDR3 length: 13
V gene: TRBV5-6
CDR3 protein: CASSLGGFYEQYF

CDR3 length: 15
V gene: TRBV9
CDR3 protein: CASSAGGAGAGELFF

CDR3 length: 13
V gene: TRBV28
CDR3 protein: CASSLFQGQGYTF

CDR3 length: 12
V gene: TRBV5-1
CDR3 protein: CASSYNTDTQYF

CDR3 length: 16
V gene: TRBV6-5
CDR3 protein: CASSSGSGGPLNEQFF

CDR3 length: 12
V gene: TRBV6-5
CDR3 protein: CASTNGGDTQYF

CDR3 length: 16
V gene: TRBV9
CDR3 protein: CASNRDSLSGANVLTF

CDR3 length: 15
V gene: TRBV3-1/TRBV3-2
CDR3 protein: CASSHASGGNYEQYF

CDR3 length: 14
V gene: TRBV5-6
CDR3 protein: CASRRAGNQNEQFF

CDR3 length: 16
V gene: TRBV6-4
CDR3 protein: CASSARQGQLNTEAFF

CDR3 length: 16
V gene: TRBV10-3
CDR3 protein: CATRDSQSSGANVLTF

CDR3 length: 13
V gene: TRBV6-5
CDR3 protein: CASSYGTGTGYTF

CDR3 length: 13
V gene: TRBV6-1
CDR3 protein: CASSEMTAYGYTF

CDR3 length: 15
V gene: TRBV15
CDR3 protein: CATSRTSGGYNEQFF

CDR3 length: 15
V gene: TRBV7-3
CDR3 protein: CASSLTGGVQGELFF

CDR3 length: 15
V gene: TRBV5-1
CDR3 protein: CASRLTSGSTGELFF

CDR3 length: 12
V gene: TRBV19
CDR3 protein: CASSYAAYGYTF

CDR3 length: 13
V gene: TRBV7-6
CDR3 protein: CASSRTEIYEQYF

CDR3 length: 15
V gene: TRBV2
CDR3 protein: CASIPDTGGNYGYTF

CDR3 length: 16
V gene: TRBV4-2
CDR3 protein: CASSQDRTGYYNEQFF